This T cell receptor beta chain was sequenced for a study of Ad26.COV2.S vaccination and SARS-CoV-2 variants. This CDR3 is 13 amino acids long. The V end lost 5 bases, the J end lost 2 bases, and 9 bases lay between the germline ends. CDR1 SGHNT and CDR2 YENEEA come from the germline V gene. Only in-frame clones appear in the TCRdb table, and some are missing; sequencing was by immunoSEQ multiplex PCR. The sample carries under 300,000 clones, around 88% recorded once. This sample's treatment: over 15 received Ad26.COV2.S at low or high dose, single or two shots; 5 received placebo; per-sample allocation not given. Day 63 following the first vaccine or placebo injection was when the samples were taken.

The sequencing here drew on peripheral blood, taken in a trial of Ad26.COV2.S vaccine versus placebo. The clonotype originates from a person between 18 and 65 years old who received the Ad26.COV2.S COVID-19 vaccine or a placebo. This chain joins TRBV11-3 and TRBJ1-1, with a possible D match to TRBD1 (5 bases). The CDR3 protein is CASSLGGNTEAFF. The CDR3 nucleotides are TGTGCCAGCAGCCTCGGGGGTAACACTGAAGCTTTCTTT.